This is a list of T cell receptor beta chains from one sample in a study of T cells in Graves' hyperthyroidism and ophthalmopathy. Via MiXCR, TCRdb re-called the multiplex PCR reads, giving one row per CDR3 protein. This sample has fewer than 450,000 distinct CDR3 sequences; over 12% occur once, and the top ten carry under 30%. What was sequenced was blood. These receptors all come from a man aged 50-59 years with Graves' ophthalmopathy. Both conserved end residues are part of each CDR3. A D gene is named only where the DNA matches it firmly. Clone size is stated in some rows and not others, as once, few, many or a class when expanded.

V gene	clone size	D gene	J gene	CDR3 DNA	CDR3 protein
TRBV18	many	TRBD1	TRBJ1-4	TGTGCCAGCTCACCGGACAGGGGCGGCGAAAAACTGTTTTTT	CASSPDRGGEKLFF
TRBV24-1	.	.	TRBJ2-1	TGTGCCACAGAGGATCACAGGATCCCCTACAATGAGCAGTTCTTC	CATEDHRIPYNEQFF
TRBV12-3/TRBV12-4	many	.	TRBJ1-2	TGTGCCAGCAGTTTTGATAACTATGGCTACACCTTC	CASSFDNYGYTF
TRBV14	many	TRBD2	TRBJ2-1	TGTGCCAGCAGCCAACTAGCGGGAGTTTACAATGAGCAGTTCTTC	CASSQLAGVYNEQFF
TRBV2	many	.	TRBJ1-2	TGTGCCACCCAAAAGAACATTAACTATGGCTACACCTTC	CATQKNINYGYTF
TRBV7-8	many	.	TRBJ2-1	TGTGCCAGCAGCTCCTCAGGGTTTAATGAGCAGTTCTTC	CASSSSGFNEQFF
TRBV5-1	many	TRBD2	TRBJ2-7	TGCGCCAGCAGCGGGGTTTACGACGGGAGGACCTACGAGCAGTACTTC	CASSGVYDGRTYEQYF
TRBV5-1	many	TRBD1	TRBJ1-3	TGCGCCAGCAGCAACGGACAGGGGGCCTCTGGAAACACCATATATTTT	CASSNGQGASGNTIYF
TRBV20-1	.	TRBD2	TRBJ2-1	TGCAGTGCAATACGACTAGCGGGAGGGTACAATGAGCAGTTCTTC	CSAIRLAGGYNEQFF
TRBV29-1	many	.	TRBJ2-3	TGCAGCGTTGCTGGCTTCACAGATACGCAGTATTTT	CSVAGFTDTQYF
TRBV6-5	many	.	TRBJ1-4	TGTGCCAGCAGTTACTCGGTGGCTGCCTTTAATGAAAAACTGTTTTTT	CASSYSVAAFNEKLFF
TRBV18	many	.	TRBJ2-1	TGTGCCAGCTCACCGACGTTGTCCGGTGAGCAGTTCTTC	CASSPTLSGEQFF
TRBV3-1	few	TRBD2	TRBJ2-7	TGTGCCAGCAGCCCCTCAGCGGGAGCGCCCTACGAGCAGTACTTC	CASSPSAGAPYEQYF
TRBV3-1	many	TRBD2	TRBJ2-2	TGTGCCAGCAGCCAAGCTAGCGGCACCGGGGAGCTGTTTTTT	CASSQASGTGELFF
TRBV3-1	many	TRBD1	TRBJ2-5	TGTGCCAGCAGCCAAGATTTGACATACGCGACAGGGAATGGAGAGACCCAGTACTTC	CASSQDLTYATGNGETQYF
TRBV28	few	.	TRBJ2-7	TGTGCCAGCAGTTGGCGGGCCGACGAGCAGTACTTC	CASSWRADEQYF
TRBV25-1	.	.	TRBJ2-7	TGTGCCAGCAGTGAATCCGGGAAAAACAGGGTCCGCCTGGAGCAGTACTTC	CASSESGKNRVRLEQYF
TRBV27	many	TRBD1	TRBJ1-1	TGTGCCAGCAGTACCCGGGACAGGGGATACCTCACTGAAGCTTTCTTT	CASSTRDRGYLTEAFF
TRBV5-1	many	TRBD2	TRBJ2-7	TGCGCCAGCAGCCCATTGGCAGGGCCCCTAGCGGGAGTCAGAGAGCAGTACTTC	CASSPLAGPLAGVREQYF
TRBV20-1	few	TRBD1	TRBJ1-1	TGCAGTGCCGACTCCGACAGGGGGCGGACTGAAGCTTTCTTT	CSADSDRGRTEAFF
TRBV6-5	many	TRBD1	TRBJ2-7	TGTGCCAGCAGTTACGCCGGGACAGGGCCTTACGAGCAGTACTTC	CASSYAGTGPYEQYF
TRBV6-1	.	.	TRBJ1-5	TGTGCCAGCAGCCCAGATTCGGTTTCCCAGCCCCAGCATTTT	CASSPDSVSQPQHF
TRBV27	many	TRBD1	TRBJ2-2	TGTGCCAGCAGTCCGACAGGGTTGCACGGGGAGCTGTTTTTT	CASSPTGLHGELFF
TRBV10-3	few	.	TRBJ2-3	TGTGGAACTGGAGGAGGCACAGATACGCAGTATTTT	CGTGGGTDTQYF
TRBV12-3/TRBV12-4	many	TRBD1	TRBJ1-1	TGTGCCAGCAGTTTTAGGACAGGCGATGAAGCTTTCTTT	CASSFRTGDEAFF
TRBV4-1	.	.	TRBJ1-2	TGCGCCAGCAGCCAAAAGACAGGACCTGACTATGGCTACACCTTC	CASSQKTGPDYGYTF
TRBV6-6	.	.	TRBJ2-6	TGTGCCAGCAGTTACATGGTCGGCTCTGGGGCCAACGTCCTGACTTTC	CASSYMVGSGANVLTF
TRBV5-5	few	TRBD2	TRBJ2-2	TGTGCCAGCAGCCTATGGACTAGCCCACCACCCGGGGAGCTGTTTTTT	CASSLWTSPPPGELFF
TRBV20-1	once	.	TRBJ2-7	TGCAGTGCTATCCCCGACACGAGAGGATCCTACGAGCAGTACTTC	CSAIPDTRGSYEQYF
TRBV7-8	few	.	TRBJ2-6	TGTGCCAGCAGCTTATATACAGGGATAGGGGCCAACGTCCTGACTTTC	CASSLYTGIGANVLTF
TRBV30	many	.	TRBJ2-1	TGTGCCTGGAGTGTACGCGGTCATGAGCAGTTCTTC	CAWSVRGHEQFF
TRBV28	.	TRBD1	TRBJ1-5	TGTGCCAGCTTCGGGCGGGACAGACAGCCCCAGCATTTT	CASFGRDRQPQHF
TRBV9	.	.	TRBJ2-2	TGTGCCAGCAGCGTATCCCCCACCGGGGAGCTGTTTTTT	CASSVSPTGELFF
TRBV2	many	.	TRBJ1-1	TGTGCCAGCATAGACAGAAACACTGAAGCTTTCTTT	CASIDRNTEAFF
TRBV13	many	TRBD1	TRBJ2-1	TGTGCCAGCAGCCCACGGACAGGGGGCGCGGTGAATGAGCAGTTCTTC	CASSPRTGGAVNEQFF